Given below is one TCR beta chain in context. Its antigen specificity is not known. It has no much larger one-base neighbor in the sample; base qualities were not kept. The first patient joined ICON in 2016, and enrollment wrapped up when the last patient was enrolled in late 2018. Fresh tumor and matched uninvolved tissue for in-depth immune analyses, including TCR sequencing, were collected from a subcohort of some 76 patients. TCR sequencing was performed on DNA isolated from bulk tissue, without cell sorting. This record comes from a study of tumor-infiltrating lymphocytes in localized non-small cell lung cancer (dated by TCRdb to about 2021). With regard to the full study: The cohort included patients whose samples were collected after neoadjuvant chemotherapy, as well as both smokers and never-smokers and several histologies. Each patient provided resected tumor tissue plus uninvolved lung tissue from the same patient, with the uninvolved lung tissue described as non-adjacent to the tumor. Flow cytometry, multiplex immunofluorescence, RNA-seq, exome sequencing and proteomics were applied to the same patients as TCR sequencing, which was one of several integrated assays. The overall ICON cohort comprised 150 surgical patients with localized non-small cell lung cancer whose tumors were resected. A total of approximately 56 patients were included in the paired tumor versus uninvolved lung comparison of immunoSEQ T-cell fraction.

What the study reported, not specific to this receptor: Tumor T-cell fraction from TCR sequencing was not associated with recurrence-free survival (p = 0.61). Because different pieces of the same tissue were used for different assays, technical variation could not be separated from intratumor heterogeneity. TCRbeta sequencing supported higher T cell infiltration in tumors than in uninvolved lung tissue, consistent with immunofluorescence CD3 counts. Because assay coverage varied across patients depending on available tissue quantity, TCR sequencing was performed for only a subset of the cohort. The TCR-derived T-cell fraction showed no difference between the flow cytometry-defined immunotypes IM1 (good prognosis) and IM2 (poor prognosis).

From the cysteine up to the phenylalanine, the CDR3 has a length of 15 residues. Only the CDR3 portion is preserved as DNA: 45 bases, with reading frame beginning at the first base. According to the germline V gene, CDR1 reads MGHRA and CDR2 reads YSYEKL. V is clipped by 3 bases and J by 8 bases, and the sequence between their germline boundaries is 16 bases long. The immunoSEQ assay used for TCR sequencing gave the T-cell fraction in both tumor and uninvolved lung tissue. The authors' analysis ran thus. In the survival analysis, patients were divided into a high T-cell fraction group (upper tertile) and a low T-cell fraction group (lower two tertiles), and the two groups were compared using a log-rank test. A signed-rank test was used to check for differences in T-cell fraction between paired tumor and uninvolved lung. Sourced from immuneACCESS, this table was stored by TCRdb with only in-frame sequences that have V and J called. A share of the clones is absent; for the studies checked, an unresolved V gene accounts for under half, and the remainder has no known explanation. V and J calls and clone size come straight from that table; D and trimming were deduced from the DNA. This sample gives 21,000 or so clones in total; 73% of them show up just once. The ten largest make up around 6% of the sample.

The clonotype comes from a human donor with non-small cell lung cancer. The sequence links TRBV4-1 to TRBJ2-2, with the D gene too uncertain to name. The source material was lung tumor tissue. The DNA is TGCGCCAGCAGCCACCGGTTGATGGCAGGAGGGGAGCTGTTTTTT. It encodes CASSHRLMAGGELFF.